This T cell receptor (beta chain) was sequenced in a study of CD8 T cells in Susac syndrome. Healthy donors constituted the controls, which were matched for age and sex. Negative isolation was used for CD8+ and CD4+ T cells, and FACS enrichment was applied to TEMRA cells. Comments on this clonotype: Its matching antigen is unknown.

Reverse transcription of 0.5 to 1 ug RNA was performed with random hexamers. Amplification of TCR beta CDR3 across 54 Vbeta and 13 Jbeta was performed with immunoSEQ multiplex PCR. One entry per CDR3 protein, called by TCRdb with MiXCR from the immunoSEQ multiplex PCR reads. The table includes 100,000 to 150,000 distinct CDR3 sequences, around 94% detected once. The CDR3 length is 18 residues. The V end was cut by 5 bases, the J end by 1 base, with 23 bases between. Germline CDR1 reads MGHDK; CDR2 reads SYGVNS. Study-wide results and caveats: The number of individuals included in the study's TCR sequencing and HLA analysis was acknowledged as relatively small.

The sequenced sample was CD4+ T cells from PBMCs. This receptor was identified in a human donor in good health. V gene TRBV25-1 combines with J gene TRBJ1-1; D perhaps matches TRBD1 (6 bases). In DNA, the CDR3 is TGTGCCAGCAGTCCCAATTGGGGGGGGGCAGGGACGAACACTGAAGCTTTCTTT. Amino acids: CASSPNWGGAGTNTEAFF. Drawing the rest from reference TRBV25-1 and TRBJ1-1, the complete variable domain is EADIYQTPRYLVIGTGKKITLECSQTMGHDKMYWYQQDPGMELHLIHYSYGVNSTEKGDLSSESTVSRIRTEHFPLTLESARPSHTSQYLCASSPNWGGAGTNTEAFFGQGTRLTVV.